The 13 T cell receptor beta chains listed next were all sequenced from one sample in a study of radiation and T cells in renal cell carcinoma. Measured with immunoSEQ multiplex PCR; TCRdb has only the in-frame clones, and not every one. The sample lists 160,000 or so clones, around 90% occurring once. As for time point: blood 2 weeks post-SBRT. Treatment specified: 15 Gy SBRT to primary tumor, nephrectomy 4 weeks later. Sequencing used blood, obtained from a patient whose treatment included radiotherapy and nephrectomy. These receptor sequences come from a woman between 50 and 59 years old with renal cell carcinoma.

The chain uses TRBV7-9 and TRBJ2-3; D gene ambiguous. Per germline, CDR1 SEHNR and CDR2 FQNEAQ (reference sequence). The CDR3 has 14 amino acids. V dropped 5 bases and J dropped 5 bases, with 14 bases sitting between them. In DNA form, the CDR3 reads TGTGCCAGCAGCCCAAAAAATGGTGTAGATACGCAGTATTTT. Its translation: CASSPKNGVDTQYF. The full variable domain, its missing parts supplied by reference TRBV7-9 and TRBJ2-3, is DTGVSQNPRHKITKRGQNVTFRCDPISEHNRLYWYRQTLGQGPEFLTYFQNEAQLEKSRLLSDRFSAERPKGSFSTLEIQRTEQGDSAMYLCASSPKNGVDTQYFGPGTRLTVL.

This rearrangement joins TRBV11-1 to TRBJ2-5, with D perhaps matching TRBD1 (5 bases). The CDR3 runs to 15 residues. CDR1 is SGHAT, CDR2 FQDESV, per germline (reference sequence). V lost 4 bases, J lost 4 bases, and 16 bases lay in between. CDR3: CASSSKGYVGETQYF. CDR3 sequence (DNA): TGTGCCAGCAGCTCCAAGGGGTACGTGGGAGAGACCCAGTACTTC.

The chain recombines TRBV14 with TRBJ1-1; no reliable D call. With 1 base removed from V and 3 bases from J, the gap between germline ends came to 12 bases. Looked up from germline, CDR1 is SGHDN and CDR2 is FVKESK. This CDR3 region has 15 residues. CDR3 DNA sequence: TGTGCCAGCAGCCAAGTCGTAGGGCTTTACACTGAAGCTTTCTTT. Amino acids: CASSQVVGLYTEAFF.

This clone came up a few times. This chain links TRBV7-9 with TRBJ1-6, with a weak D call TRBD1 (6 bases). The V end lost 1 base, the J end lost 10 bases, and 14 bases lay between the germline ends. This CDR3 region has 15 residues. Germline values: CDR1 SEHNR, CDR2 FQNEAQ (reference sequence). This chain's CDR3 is CASSLDPGARSPLHF. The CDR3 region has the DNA TGTGCCAGCAGCTTAGACCCGGGGGCGAGGTCACCCCTCCACTTT. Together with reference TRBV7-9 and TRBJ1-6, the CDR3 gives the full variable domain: DTGVSQNPRHKITKRGQNVTFRCDPISEHNRLYWYRQTLGQGPEFLTYFQNEAQLEKSRLLSDRFSAERPKGSFSTLEIQRTEQGDSAMYLCASSLDPGARSPLHFGNGTRLTVT.

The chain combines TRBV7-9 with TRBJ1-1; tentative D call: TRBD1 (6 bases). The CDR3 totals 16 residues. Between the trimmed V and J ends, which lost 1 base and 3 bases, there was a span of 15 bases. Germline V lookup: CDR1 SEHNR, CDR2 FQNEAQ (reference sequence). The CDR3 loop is CASSLESGTPHTEAFF. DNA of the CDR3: TGTGCCAGCAGCTTAGAGTCCGGGACACCGCACACTGAAGCTTTCTTT. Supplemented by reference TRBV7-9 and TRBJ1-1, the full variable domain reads DTGVSQNPRHKITKRGQNVTFRCDPISEHNRLYWYRQTLGQGPEFLTYFQNEAQLEKSRLLSDRFSAERPKGSFSTLEIQRTEQGDSAMYLCASSLESGTPHTEAFFGQGTRLTVV.

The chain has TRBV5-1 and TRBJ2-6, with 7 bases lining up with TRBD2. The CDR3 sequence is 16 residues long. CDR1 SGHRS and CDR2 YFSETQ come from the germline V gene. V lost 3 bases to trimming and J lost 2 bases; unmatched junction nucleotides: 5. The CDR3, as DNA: TGCGCCAGCAGCTCGTCCGGGGGGACTGGGGCCAACGTCCTGACTTTC. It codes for CASSSSGGTGANVLTF.

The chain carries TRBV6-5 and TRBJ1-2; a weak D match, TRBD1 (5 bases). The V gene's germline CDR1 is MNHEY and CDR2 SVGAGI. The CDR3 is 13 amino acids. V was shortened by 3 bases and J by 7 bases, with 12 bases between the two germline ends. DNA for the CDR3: TGTGCCAGCAGTTATCAGGGATCAGTTGGCTACACCTTC. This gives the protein CASSYQGSVGYTF.

DNA for the CDR3: TGTGCCAGCAGCTTAAGGTTAACAGGGGCATCCCTCAATGAGCAGTTCTTC. This translates into CASSLRLTGASLNEQFF. The chain couples TRBV7-6 to TRBJ2-1; 7 positions match TRBD1. V shed 2 bases and J 6 bases; nucleotides not matched to a gene: 13. Germline assignment: CDR1 SGHVS and CDR2 FNYEAQ. The CDR3 extends over 17 amino acids.

The DNA of the CDR3 is TGTGCCAGCAGCTTAGCCCCCACCTACCGGGAGACCCAGTACTTC. Translated, it gives CASSLAPTYRETQYF. The chain uses TRBV7-2 and TRBJ2-5; D gene uncertain. CDR1 and CDR2 from the germline V gene are SGHTA and FQGNSA. This CDR3 contains 15 residues. V lost 0 bases, J lost 5 bases, and 13 bases lay in between.

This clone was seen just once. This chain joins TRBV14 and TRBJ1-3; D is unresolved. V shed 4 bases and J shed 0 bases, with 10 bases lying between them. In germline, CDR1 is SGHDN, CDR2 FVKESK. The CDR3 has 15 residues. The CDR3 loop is CASSRVRSSGNTIYF. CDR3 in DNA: TGTGCCAGCAGCCGTGTCAGAAGCTCTGGAAACACCATATATTTT.

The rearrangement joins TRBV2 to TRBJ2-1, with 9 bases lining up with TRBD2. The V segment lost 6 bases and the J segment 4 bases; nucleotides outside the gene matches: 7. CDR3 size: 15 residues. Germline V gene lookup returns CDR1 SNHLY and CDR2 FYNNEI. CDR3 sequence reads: CASRATSGEYNEQFF. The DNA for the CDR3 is TGTGCCAGCAGGGCGACTAGCGGAGAATACAATGAGCAGTTCTTC.

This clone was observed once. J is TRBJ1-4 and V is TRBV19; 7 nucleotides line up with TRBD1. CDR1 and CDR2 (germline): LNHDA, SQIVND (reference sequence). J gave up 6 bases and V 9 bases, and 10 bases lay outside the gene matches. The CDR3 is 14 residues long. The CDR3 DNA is TGTGCCAGCCGCAGACAGGGATGGGATGAAAAACTGTTTTTT. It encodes CASRRQGWDEKLFF. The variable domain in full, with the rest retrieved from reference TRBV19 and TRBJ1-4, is DGGITQSPKYLFRKEGQNVTLSCEQNLNHDAMYWYRQDPGQGLRLIYYSQIVNDFQKGDIAEGYSVSREKKESFPLTVTSAQKNPTAFYLCASRRQGWDEKLFFGSGTQLSVL.

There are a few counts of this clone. As DNA, the CDR3 is TGTGCCAGCAGCCTCGCAAACACTGAAGCTTTCTTT. Amino acids: CASSLANTEAFF. The rearrangement joins TRBV11-2 to TRBJ1-1; D is unclear. Germline V gives CDR1 SGHAT, CDR2 FQNNGV. Trimming stripped 5 bases from V and 2 bases from J, with 6 bases between. The CDR3 is 12 amino acids.